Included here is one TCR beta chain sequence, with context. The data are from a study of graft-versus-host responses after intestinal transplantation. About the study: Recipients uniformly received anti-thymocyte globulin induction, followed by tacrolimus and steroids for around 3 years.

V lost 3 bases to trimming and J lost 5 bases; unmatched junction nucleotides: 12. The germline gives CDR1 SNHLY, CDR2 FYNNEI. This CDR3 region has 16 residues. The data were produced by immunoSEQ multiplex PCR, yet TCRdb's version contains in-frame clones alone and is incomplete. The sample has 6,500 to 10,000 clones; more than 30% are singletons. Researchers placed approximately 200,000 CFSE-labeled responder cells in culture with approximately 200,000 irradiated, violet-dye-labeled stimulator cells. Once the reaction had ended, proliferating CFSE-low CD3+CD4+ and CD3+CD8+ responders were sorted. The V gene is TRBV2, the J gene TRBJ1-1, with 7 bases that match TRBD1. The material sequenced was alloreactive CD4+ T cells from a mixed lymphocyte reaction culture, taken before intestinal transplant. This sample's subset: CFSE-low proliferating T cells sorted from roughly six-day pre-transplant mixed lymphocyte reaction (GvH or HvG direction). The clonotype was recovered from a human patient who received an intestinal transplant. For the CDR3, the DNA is TGTGCCAGCAGTGAGAGGAAGACAGGGAAAATGACTGAAGCTTTCTTT. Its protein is CASSERKTGKMTEAFF.